These 20 T cell receptor beta chains share one sample of origin, sequenced in a study of blood T cells in healthy people across ages. PCR was performed a second time for roughly 7 to 11 cycles using a sample-barcoded 5' primer and a J-beta primer mix. TCRdb called the 5' RACE reads again in MiXCR, with one record for every CDR3 protein. The sample contains about 1,800,000 distinct CDR3 sequences, 28% of which appear only once. Sequenced material: blood. The receptors originated from a woman in her twenties or thirties in good health.

On this clonotype: A much larger clone sits a single nucleotide away, making a read error possible. The gene calls are TRBV6-6 and TRBJ2-7; D is ambiguous. Germline V gene data show CDR1 as MNHNY and CDR2 as SVGAGI (reference sequence). Trimming shortened V by 7 bases and J by 7 bases, and 11 bases separated the two germline ends. The CDR3 extends over 11 amino acids. The CDR3 here is CASTLNNEQYF. The CDR3 bases are TGTGCCAGCACCCTGAACAATGAGCAGTACTTC.

This clonotype was counted between two and nine times. The genes are TRBV5-1 and TRBJ1-2; D is unresolved. CDR1 and CDR2 (germline): SGHRS, YFSETQ. With 4 bases removed from V and 5 bases from J, the gap between germline ends came to 18 bases. The CDR3 is 15 residues long. The CDR3 is CASSPSGTLAYGYTF. DNA for the CDR3: TGCGCCAGCAGCCCGAGCGGTACCCTAGCTTATGGCTACACCTTC.

The chain couples TRBV7-3 to TRBJ1-6; no clear D. Germline CDR1 is SGHTA and CDR2 is FQGTGA. This CDR3 is 15 amino acids long. Trimming removed 5 bases from V and 9 bases from J, with 17 bases in between. CDR3 nucleotide sequence: TGTGCCAGCAGCGACACTGGGTCTCTGGGTTCACCCCTCCACTTT. It is translated as CASSDTGSLGSPLHF.

The chain combines TRBV28 with TRBJ2-5; 8 bases align to TRBD2. Germline values: CDR1 MDHEN, CDR2 SYDVKM. The CDR3 spans 14 residues. V lost 4 bases to trimming and J lost 6 bases; unmatched junction nucleotides: 7. CDR3 nucleotides: TGTGCCAGCAGTTCGACCGGGGGGGCTAAGACCCAGTACTTC. It yields the protein CASSSTGGAKTQYF.

This clonotype was found once. The chain joins TRBV12-3 or TRBV12-4 to TRBJ1-6; D unclear. The CDR3 extends over 17 amino acids. V was shortened by 1 base and J by 0 bases, with 10 bases between the two germline ends. DNA for the CDR3: TGTGCCAGCAGTTTAGGGTTCCCGAGCTCCTATAATTCACCCCTCCACTTT. Its protein is CASSLGFPSSYNSPLHF.

This chain joins TRBV18 and TRBJ2-7, with TRBD1 matching 7 bases. V lost 8 bases to trimming and J lost 0 bases; unmatched junction nucleotides: 7. The CDR3 sequence is 14 residues long. In germline, CDR1 is KGHSH, CDR2 LQKENI. CDR3 sequence: CASARDRSSYEQYF. CDR3 nucleotides: TGTGCCAGCGCCCGGGACAGAAGCTCCTACGAGCAGTACTTC.

This rearrangement joins TRBV12-3 or TRBV12-4 to TRBJ2-4; 11 nucleotides line up with TRBD1. With 6 bases clipped from V and 13 bases from J, the junction kept 14 bases outside the gene matches. This CDR3 spans 15 amino acids. CDR3 sequence: CASSPDRGHFNEQYF. CDR3 nucleotides: TGTGCCAGCAGCCCGGACAGGGGGCATTTCAATGAGCAGTACTTC.

This clonotype showed up many times. For the CDR3, the DNA is TGTGCCAGCTCCCACGGGCCGCCCAAAGAGACCCAGTACTTC. It is translated as CASSHGPPKETQYF. The chain is built from TRBV18 and TRBJ2-5; D call uncertain. Trimming shortened V by 6 bases and J by 3 bases, and 14 bases separated the two germline ends. CDR3 length: 14 amino acids. Germline values: CDR1 KGHSH, CDR2 LQKENI.

On this clonotype itself: One base away lies a much larger clone, so this may be a sequencing read error. V gene TRBV12-3 or TRBV12-4 combines with J gene TRBJ2-1, with 10 bases matching TRBD2. The CDR3 is made up of 13 amino acids. The ends lost 7 bases at V and 9 bases at J; junction bases unmatched: 6. CDR3 loop: CASKVLAGGEQFF. The CDR3 bases are TGTGCCAGCAAGGTGTTAGCGGGAGGTGAGCAGTTCTTC.

The rearrangement joins TRBV7-3 to TRBJ2-4, with 11 bases fitting TRBD1. The DNA matches TRBJ2-5 better at its end, which makes the J call doubtful. The CDR3 has 15 amino acids. CDR1 and CDR2 from the germline V gene are SGHTA and FQGTGA. In DNA, the CDR3 is TGTGCCAGCAGCCCCGGGACAGGGGGTGCAGAGACCCAGTACTTC. This sequence encodes CASSPGTGGAETQYF.

The sample holds a few counts of this clonotype. The chain is built from TRBV2 and TRBJ2-5; D not resolved. In germline, CDR1 is SNHLY, CDR2 FYNNEI. The V end was cut by 4 bases, the J end by 3 bases, with 9 bases between. There are 13 residues in the CDR3. The CDR3 spells CASSVDQEETQYF. CDR3 in DNA: TGTGCCAGCAGTGTAGACCAAGAAGAGACCCAGTACTTC.

CDR3 in amino acids: CASTLGGFTEAFF. CDR3 DNA: TGTGCCAGTACCCTGGGGGGTTTCACTGAAGCTTTCTTT. The V and J genes are TRBV19 and TRBJ1-1; TRBD1 might be the D (5 bases). Trimming cost V 7 bases and J 4 bases, with 13 bases left between them. This CDR3 is built from 13 residues. Germline V gene sequence: CDR1 LNHDA, CDR2 SQIVND (reference sequence).

V usage is TRBV6-2 or TRBV6-3 and J usage is TRBJ2-1; 13 bases are a match to TRBD2. In germline, CDR1 is MNHEY, CDR2 SVGEGT. There are 22 residues in the CDR3. Trimming removed 6 bases from V and 0 bases from J; junction bases left unmatched: 20. The CDR3 nucleotides are TGTGCCAGCAGCATGCCTCTGGGGCCGGGACTAGCGGGGTCGAGCTCCTACAATGAGCAGTTCTTC. Encoded protein: CASSMPLGPGLAGSSSYNEQFF.

This clonotype was counted between two and nine times. This sequence joins TRBV7-2 and TRBJ2-7; 10 bases agree with TRBD2. Trimming cost V 7 bases and J 4 bases; bases outside gene matches: 7. Germline assignment: CDR1 SGHTA and CDR2 FQGNSA. This CDR3 spans 14 amino acids. In DNA form, the CDR3 reads TGTGCCAGCATGGCGCTAGCGGGAGAGTACGAGCAGTACTTC. It is translated as CASMALAGEYEQYF. The full variable domain, with the rest looked up from reference TRBV7-2 and TRBJ2-7, is GAGVSQSPSNKVTEKGKDVELRCDPISGHTALYWYRQSLGQGLEFLIYFQGNSAPDKSGLPSDRFSAERTGGSVSTLTIQRTQQEDSAVYLCASMALAGEYEQYFGPGTRLTVT.

This clonotype was observed many times. This CDR3 reads CASSLETSVYNPQYF. CDR3 sequence (DNA): TGTGCCAGCAGCCTTGAGACTAGCGTCTACAACCCGCAGTATTTT. The V gene is TRBV3-1, the J gene TRBJ2-3, with 8 bases lining up with TRBD2. The CDR3 is 15 residues long. J was trimmed by 10 bases and V by 4 bases; bases with no gene match: 13. Germline values: CDR1 LGHDT, CDR2 YNNKEL (reference sequence).

In this sample, this clonotype turned up a few times. The chain recombines TRBV20-1 with TRBJ2-7, with 9 bases that match TRBD2. CDR1 and CDR2 (germline): DFQATT, SNEGSKA (reference sequence). The CDR3 has 13 residues. J was trimmed by 6 bases and V by 2 bases; bases with no gene match: 5. CDR3: CSARNSGGLEQYF. The CDR3 region has the DNA TGCAGTGCTAGAAACAGCGGGGGGCTCGAGCAGTACTTC.

The chain is built from TRBV9 and TRBJ1-4; D is unresolved. Trimming removed 0 bases from V and 3 bases from J, with 12 bases in between. Germline CDR1 reads SGDLS; CDR2 reads YYNGEE. The CDR3 covers 16 residues. CDR3 region: CASSVGSGLPNEKLFF. The CDR3 DNA reads TGTGCCAGCAGCGTAGGGTCAGGACTTCCTAATGAAAAACTGTTTTTT. The full variable domain, in which reference TRBV9 and TRBJ1-4 provide the parts outside the CDR3, is DSGVTQTPKHLITATGQRVTLRCSPRSGDLSVYWYQQSLDQGLQFLIQYYNGEERAKGNILERFSAQQFPDLHSELNLSSLELGDSALYFCASSVGSGLPNEKLFFGSGTQLSVL.

This chain uses TRBV2 with TRBJ1-6, with unresolved D. This CDR3 has 14 amino acids. Germline V lookup: CDR1 SNHLY, CDR2 FYNNEI. The germline V and J ends were trimmed by 7 bases and 7 bases, with 14 bases remaining between them. Here the CDR3 DNA reads TGTGCCAGCAACTTGGGATCCCCGAATTCACCCCTCCACTTT. Protein product: CASNLGSPNSPLHF.

This clonotype has a count of ten or more. V and J are TRBV30 and TRBJ2-7; 8 bases align to TRBD1. Germline V gene data show CDR1 as GTSNPN and CDR2 as SVGIG (reference sequence). Trimming cost V 1 base and J 2 bases; bases outside gene matches: 7. The CDR3 contains 15 residues. The CDR3 spells CAWSGAGTGPYEQYF. CDR3 DNA: TGTGCCTGGAGTGGGGCCGGGACAGGACCCTACGAGCAGTACTTC.

This clonotype occurred a few times. The gene calls are TRBV7-6 and TRBJ2-1; 10 bases match TRBD2. The CDR3 spans 15 residues. V lost 5 bases to trimming and J lost 12 bases; unmatched junction nucleotides: 13. Germline CDR1 reads SGHVS; CDR2 reads FNYEAQ. The CDR3 sequence is CASSRTSGDYVGQFF. CDR3 DNA: TGTGCCAGCAGCCGCACTAGCGGGGACTACGTGGGGCAGTTCTTC.